The rows below give T cell receptor beta chains drawn from one sample of a study of blood T cell repertoires in COVID-19. Data came from immunoSEQ multiplex PCR; TCRdb stores just in-frame clones and leaves some out. The profile shows roughly 88,000 clones, 80% of them singletons. The sample was peripheral blood. The receptors shown here come from a woman older than 75 with active or convalescent COVID-19. The CDR3 runs from the conserved cysteine through the conserved F or W. The D gene is left open where the match is weak. Size tells how often a clone was seen (once, few, many) or the class of an expanded clone, and some rows leave it out.

v_call	d_call	clone_size	j_call	cdr3_aa	cdr3_nt
TRBV18	TRBD1	NA	TRBJ1-3	CASSPLRDRASGNTIYF	TGTGCCAGCTCACCACTCCGGGACAGGGCCTCTGGAAACACCATATATTTT
TRBV9	TRBD2	NA	TRBJ2-5	CASSQGLAGEETQYF	TGTGCCAGCAGTCAGGGACTAGCGGGAGAAGAGACCCAGTACTTC
TRBV6-4	TRBD1	NA	TRBJ1-2	CASSSGQGINSYTF	TGTGCCAGCAGTAGCGGACAGGGTATTAACAGCTACACCTTC
TRBV7-9	NA	NA	TRBJ1-2	CASSLEEINYGYTF	TGTGCCAGCAGCTTGGAGGAAATTAACTATGGCTACACCTTC
TRBV7-2	NA	NA	TRBJ2-5	CASSLGEILGGETQYF	TGTGCCAGCAGCTTAGGGGAGATCCTTGGAGGGGAGACCCAGTACTTC
TRBV29-1	TRBD2	NA	TRBJ2-7	CSVGGLGPYEQYF	TGCAGCGTAGGGGGACTAGGACCCTACGAGCAGTACTTC
TRBV11-2	TRBD1	few	TRBJ1-3	CASSRQGAPGNTIYF	TGTGCCAGCAGTCGACAGGGGGCCCCTGGAAACACCATATATTTT
TRBV30	NA	NA	TRBJ2-7	CACQAAGIRYEQYF	TGTGCCTGCCAAGCGGCGGGTATTAGGTACGAGCAGTACTTC
TRBV5-1	NA	NA	TRBJ1-2	CASSLSGEGYGYTF	TGCGCCAGCAGCTTGTCAGGGGAAGGCTATGGCTACACCTTC
TRBV7-8	TRBD2	NA	TRBJ2-5	CASSPPGLEGAETQYF	TGTGCCAGCAGCCCTCCGGGACTAGAAGGTGCAGAGACCCAGTACTTC
TRBV30	NA	few	TRBJ1-6	CAWNDLTANSPLHF	TGTGCCTGGAACGACCTTACAGCTAATTCACCCCTCCACTTT
TRBV12-5	NA	NA	TRBJ1-6	CASRGEGGSNSPLHF	TGTGCTAGCCGGGGGGAAGGAGGGTCGAATTCACCCCTCCACTTT
TRBV6-2/TRBV6-3	NA	NA	TRBJ2-1	CASSLLHSSYNEQFF	TGTGCCAGCAGCCTACTCCACAGCTCCTACAATGAGCAGTTCTTC
TRBV7-9	TRBD2	NA	TRBJ2-1	CASSSAYLAGGGSYNEQFF	TGTGCCAGCAGCTCCGCGTATTTAGCGGGGGGCGGATCCTACAATGAGCAGTTCTTC
TRBV9	TRBD2	NA	TRBJ2-7	CASSVGRAGGLYEQYF	TGTGCCAGCAGCGTAGGTCGAGCGGGAGGTTTATACGAGCAGTACTTC
TRBV5-4	NA	NA	TRBJ2-3	CASSLAGEGDTQYF	TGTGCCAGCAGCTTGGCGGGAGAGGGAGATACGCAGTATTTT
TRBV21-1	NA	NA	TRBJ1-1	CASSKERVWGAEAFF	TGTGCCAGCAGCAAAGAAAGGGTCTGGGGGGCTGAAGCTTTCTTT
TRBV6-2/TRBV6-3	TRBD1	NA	TRBJ1-5	CASSPGGLQPQHF	TGTGCCAGCAGTCCAGGGGGTCTCCAGCCCCAGCATTTT
TRBV20-1	NA	NA	TRBJ2-1	CSASTSGYYNEQFF	TGCAGTGCTAGTACGAGCGGATACTACAATGAGCAGTTCTTC
TRBV19	TRBD2	NA	TRBJ2-2	CASATSGGRGTGELFF	TGTGCCAGTGCGACTAGCGGGGGAAGAGGCACCGGGGAGCTGTTTTTT
TRBV9	TRBD2	NA	TRBJ2-1	CASSVGGGLVSGEQFF	TGTGCCAGCAGCGTAGGAGGCGGACTAGTTTCAGGTGAGCAGTTCTTC
TRBV7-6	NA	NA	TRBJ2-5	CASSGGATDQETQYF	TGTGCCAGCAGCGGCGGGGCAACAGACCAAGAGACCCAGTACTTC
TRBV19	TRBD1	NA	TRBJ1-2	CASRGPHRGDGYGYTF	TGTGCCAGTAGGGGCCCCCACAGGGGCGACGGCTATGGCTACACCTTC
TRBV4-2	TRBD2	NA	TRBJ2-7	CASSQPGRTSGGNYEQYF	TGTGCCAGCAGCCAACCGGGGAGGACTAGCGGGGGGAATTACGAGCAGTACTTC
TRBV4-1	NA	NA	TRBJ2-1	CASSQGTIMYNEQFF	TGCGCCAGCAGCCAAGGGACTATCATGTACAATGAGCAGTTCTTC
TRBV5-4	NA	once	TRBJ2-6	CASSLGQNSGANVLTF	TGTGCCAGCAGCTTGGGACAGAACTCTGGGGCCAACGTCCTGACTTTC
TRBV6-1	NA	NA	TRBJ1-5	CASSDTGIGQPQHF	TGTGCCAGCAGTGACACAGGGATAGGTCAGCCCCAGCATTTT
TRBV27	TRBD1	NA	TRBJ1-4	CASSFRQGAANEKLFF	TGTGCCAGCAGTTTTCGGCAGGGGGCAGCTAATGAAAAACTGTTTTTT
TRBV7-2	TRBD1	once	TRBJ2-5	CASSMGQGGETQYF	TGTGCCAGCAGCATGGGACAGGGAGGGGAGACCCAGTACTTC
TRBV9	NA	NA	TRBJ2-7	CASSPSGGIYEQYF	TGTGCCAGCAGCCCTTCAGGAGGAATCTACGAGCAGTACTTC
TRBV28	NA	NA	TRBJ2-7	CASRGLLSSYEQYF	TGTGCCAGCAGAGGACTTCTGAGCTCCTACGAGCAGTACTTC
TRBV4-2	NA	NA	TRBJ1-6	CASSQDVGSSNSPLHF	TGTGCCAGCAGCCAAGACGTGGGCAGCTCTAATTCACCCCTCCACTTT
TRBV5-8	NA	once	TRBJ2-7	CASAQVNEQYF	TGTGCCAGCGCTCAGGTGAACGAGCAGTACTTC
TRBV28	NA	once	TRBJ2-5	CASKDFKETQYF	TGTGCCAGCAAGGACTTCAAAGAGACCCAGTACTTC
TRBV3-1/TRBV3-2	TRBD2	NA	TRBJ2-3	CASSGSSIRGGGTDTQYF	TGTGCCAGCAGCGGGTCGAGCATACGGGGGGGCGGCACAGATACGCAGTATTTT
TRBV5-1	NA	NA	TRBJ1-4	CASSRGTRDEKLFF	TGCGCCAGCAGTAGGGGGACACGGGATGAAAAACTGTTTTTT
TRBV6-2/TRBV6-3	NA	NA	TRBJ2-2	CASSYFEQGSGELFF	TGTGCCAGCAGTTACTTCGAACAGGGTTCCGGGGAGCTGTTTTTT
TRBV7-2	TRBD2	NA	TRBJ2-3	CASRLRGSTDTQYF	TGTGCCAGCAGGCTGCGGGGGAGCACAGATACGCAGTATTTT
TRBV30	TRBD1	NA	TRBJ1-5	CAWTSGGGQPQHF	TGTGCCTGGACTTCAGGGGGCGGTCAGCCCCAGCATTTT
TRBV11-1	NA	NA	TRBJ2-4	CASSFADKNIQYF	TGTGCCAGCAGCTTCGCGGACAAAAACATTCAGTACTTC
TRBV14	NA	NA	TRBJ1-5	CASSQDVGPGYQPQHF	TGTGCCAGCAGCCAAGATGTTGGGCCGGGGTATCAGCCCCAGCATTTT
TRBV7-8	NA	once	TRBJ2-7	CASSLARREQYF	TGTGCCAGCAGCTTAGCGCGGAGGGAGCAGTACTTC
TRBV6-6	TRBD1	NA	TRBJ2-3	CASSGWGTGGSDTQYF	TGTGCCAGCAGTGGCTGGGGGACAGGGGGTTCGGATACGCAGTATTTT